Listed here are 17 T cell receptor beta chains from one sample, sequenced in a study of post-analysis software for immune sequencing data. Whole-study findings and limits: Included in a set of a handful of TRBV segments more frequent in patients than controls were TRBV5-6, TRBV5-1 and TRBV20-1.

Unique molecular identifiers had been added to the TCR beta cDNA libraries. TCRdb re-called the PCR reads with MiXCR, one entry per CDR3 protein. Of approximately 630,000 distinct CDR3 sequences listed, more than 50% are singletons. No cognate antigen is known for these TCRs. The sequenced sample was blood. Receptor source: a girl aged 2 to 9 with multiple sclerosis.

This clonotype was observed a single time. The chain links TRBV7-2 to TRBJ2-1, with 11 bases aligning to TRBD1. With V trimmed by 1 base and J by 5 bases, 7 bases remained unmatched. The CDR3 has 17 residues. Looked up from germline, CDR1 is SGHTA and CDR2 is FQGNSA. The CDR3 loop is CASSLETGTGGDNEQFF. The CDR3 bases are TGTGCCAGCAGCTTAGAGACGGGGACAGGGGGAGACAATGAGCAGTTCTTC.

This clonotype was seen a few times. The chain joins TRBV7-9 to TRBJ2-7, with TRBD1 matching 8 bases. Germline V gives CDR1 SEHNR, CDR2 FQNEAQ (reference sequence). V was pared by 5 bases and J by 6 bases, with 6 bases of the junction left unmatched. The CDR3 totals 13 residues. The DNA of the CDR3 is TGTGCCAGCAGCCCTTCAGGGGGCGTCGAGCAGTACTTC. Its protein is CASSPSGGVEQYF.

V and J are TRBV6-2 or TRBV6-3 and TRBJ1-1; possible D gene TRBD1, 5 bases. V lost 1 base and J 7 bases, leaving 16 bases between the germline ends. CDR3 length: 15 residues. Looked up from germline, CDR1 is MNHEY and CDR2 is SVGEGT. Here the CDR3 DNA reads TGTGCCAGCAGTTACTTCCCCGCGGGGCAGGGTGAAGCTTTCTTT. This codes for CASSYFPAGQGEAFF.

The chain couples TRBV11-2 to TRBJ2-1; tentative D call: TRBD1 (5 bases). Germline V CDR1 and CDR2: SGHAT, FQNNGV. The V end was cut by 0 bases, the J end by 9 bases, with 12 bases between. This CDR3 has 14 amino acids. The CDR3 here is CASSLEVGQGEQFF. CDR3 DNA: TGTGCCAGCAGCTTAGAAGTGGGGCAGGGTGAGCAGTTCTTC.

This clonotype was seen a few times. The genes are TRBV7-2 and TRBJ2-5, with 9 bases that match TRBD2. The V and J ends lost 8 bases and 1 base, in that order; junction bases with no gene match: 23. Germline V gene data show CDR1 as SGHTA and CDR2 as FQGNSA. The CDR3 totals 20 residues. The CDR3 coding sequence is TGTGCCAGCGACTTGCCCCGTCGGCGGGGGGGAGGGTTGTCCCAAGAGACCCAGTACTTC. Residues: CASDLPRRRGGGLSQETQYF.

The chain employs TRBV12-3 or TRBV12-4 and TRBJ2-5, with 10 bases fitting TRBD2. This CDR3 is built from 13 residues. V lost 6 bases and J lost 11; bases outside the gene matches: 9. DNA of the CDR3: TGTGCCAGCAGCCTAAGGACTAGCGGCCAGCAGTACTTC. Translating gives CASSLRTSGQQYF.

The V call is TRBV4-1, the J call TRBJ2-1; D gene uncertain. V dropped 2 bases and J dropped 4 bases, with 9 bases sitting between them. The V gene's germline CDR1 is MGHRA and CDR2 YSYEKL. There are 14 residues in the CDR3. As DNA, the CDR3 is TGCGCCAGCAGCCAAATCGGACGTTACAATGAGCAGTTCTTC. It codes for CASSQIGRYNEQFF.

The gene calls are TRBV15 and TRBJ2-1, with 9 bases aligning to TRBD1. Germline-derived CDR1 and CDR2 are LNHNV and YYDKDF (reference sequence). V lost 1 base, J lost 2 bases, and 6 bases stayed unmatched. The CDR3 consists of 17 residues. This CDR3 is CATSRANRGLAYNEQFF. The CDR3, as DNA: TGTGCCACCAGCAGAGCAAACAGGGGGCTTGCCTACAATGAGCAGTTCTTC.

The rearrangement links TRBV6-5 to TRBJ2-4, with 11 bases identical to TRBD2. Per the germline V gene, CDR1 is MNHEY and CDR2 is SVGAGI. This CDR3 contains 16 residues. Trimming removed 6 bases from V and 2 bases from J; junction bases left unmatched: 6. CDR3 sequence: CASSSGTSGPKNIQYF. CDR3 sequence (DNA): TGTGCCAGCAGCTCTGGGACTAGCGGTCCCAAAAACATTCAGTACTTC.

This chain connects TRBV7-9 to TRBJ1-2, with TRBD1 as a possible D gene (5 bases). Germline V gene data show CDR1 as SEHNR and CDR2 as FQNEAQ (reference sequence). The CDR3 totals 11 residues. Here the CDR3 DNA reads TGTGCGGGGGAAACTAACTATGGCTACACCTTC. As protein: CAGETNYGYTF.

This clonotype was seen only a few times. The chain uses TRBV7-2 and TRBJ2-6, with 7 positions matching TRBD1. Germline V lookup: CDR1 SGHTA, CDR2 FQGNSA. The CDR3 sequence is 16 residues long. V shed 5 bases and J 4 bases; nucleotides not matched to a gene: 8. The CDR3 DNA follows: TGTGCCAGCAGCCAAAGACAGGGTGGGGGGGCCAACGTCCTGACTTTC. Residues: CASSQRQGGGANVLTF.

The V gene is TRBV27, the J gene TRBJ2-1; 7 bases align to TRBD2. CDR3 length: 16 amino acids. Germline CDR1 reads MNHEY; CDR2 reads SMNVEV (reference sequence). The J segment lost 0 bases and the V segment lost 2 bases, leaving 4 bases of the junction unmatched. In DNA, the CDR3 is TGTGCCAGCAGTTTAGGGCGGGAGCCCTCCTACAATGAGCAGTTCTTC. It yields the protein CASSLGREPSYNEQFF.

In this sample, this clonotype turned up a few times. The chain has TRBV4-1 and TRBJ1-1; D unclear. With 0 bases removed from V and 3 bases from J, the gap between germline ends came to 11 bases. The V gene's germline CDR1 is MGHRA and CDR2 YSYEKL. This CDR3 spans 15 amino acids. The CDR3 region has the DNA TGCGCCAGCAGCCAAGATCCTGGTTGGGACACTGAAGCTTTCTTT. Translated, it gives CASSQDPGWDTEAFF.

The chain uses TRBV27 and TRBJ2-1; the match to TRBD1 covers 9 bases. V lost 8 bases, J lost 5 bases, and 1 base stayed unmatched. The CDR3 runs to 12 residues. The germline V gene encodes CDR1 MNHEY and CDR2 SMNVEV (reference sequence). The CDR3 DNA is TGTGCCAGCGGGACAGGGAACAATGAGCAGTTCTTC. Its protein product is CASGTGNNEQFF.

The V and J genes are TRBV20-1 and TRBJ2-1; the match to TRBD2 covers 11 bases. J gave up 9 bases and V 5 bases, and 6 bases lay outside the gene matches. Germline V gives CDR1 DFQATT, CDR2 SNEGSKA (reference sequence). The CDR3 covers 13 residues. CDR3 sequence (DNA): TGCAGTGCTCTTAGCGGGAGGGCCGTTGAGCAGTTCTTC. As protein: CSALSGRAVEQFF.

The J gene is TRBJ2-7, the V gene TRBV5-1; 9 bases line up with TRBD2. Unmatched junction bases numbered 10, after V lost 2 bases and J lost 4 bases. Per the germline V gene, CDR1 is SGHRS and CDR2 is YFSETQ. The CDR3 is 16 amino acids. Here the CDR3 DNA reads TGCGCCAGCAGCTTTCAACGCGGGAGGGCAGGATACGAGCAGTACTTC. The encoded protein is CASSFQRGRAGYEQYF.

The V gene is TRBV3-1, the J gene TRBJ1-1; no clear D gene. Germline V gene sequence: CDR1 LGHDT, CDR2 YNNKEL (reference sequence). V shed 6 bases and J shed 2 bases, with 10 bases lying between them. This CDR3 contains 13 residues. The CDR3 nucleotides are TGTGCCAGCAGATGGGAGACTAACACTGAAGCTTTCTTT. Its protein product is CASRWETNTEAFF.